The clone carrying this TCR beta chain was detected many times. The antigen is undetermined. V was shortened by 0 bases and J by 2 bases, with 7 bases between the two germline ends. Germline CDR1 is SGHTA and CDR2 is FQGNSA. The CDR3 runs to 14 residues. One entry per CDR3 protein results from TCRdb running MiXCR on the 5' RACE reads. This sample has around 43,000 distinct CDR3 sequences, with approximately 19% found just once. Study conclusions and caveats: In terms of TCR gene usage, tumor memory CD4+ T cells clustered together with blood and lymph node memory CD4+ cells, as well as with lymph node naive CD4+ cells.

This TCR was recovered from a female donor with breast cancer. Sequencing was carried out using naive CD4+ T cells sorted from a lymph node. Subset specified: naive CD4+ T cells, CD4+CD45RA+CD25-. The rearrangement links TRBV7-2 to TRBJ2-5; D call uncertain. The CDR3 protein is CASSLASAQETQYF. DNA for the CDR3: TGTGCCAGCAGCTTAGCCAGCGCACAAGAGACCCAGTACTTC. Using reference TRBV7-2 and TRBJ2-5 for the parts outside the CDR3, the full variable domain is GAGVSQSPSNKVTEKGKDVELRCDPISGHTALYWYRQSLGQGLEFLIYFQGNSAPDKSGLPSDRFSAERTGGSVSTLTIQRTQQEDSAVYLCASSLASAQETQYFGPGTRLLVL.